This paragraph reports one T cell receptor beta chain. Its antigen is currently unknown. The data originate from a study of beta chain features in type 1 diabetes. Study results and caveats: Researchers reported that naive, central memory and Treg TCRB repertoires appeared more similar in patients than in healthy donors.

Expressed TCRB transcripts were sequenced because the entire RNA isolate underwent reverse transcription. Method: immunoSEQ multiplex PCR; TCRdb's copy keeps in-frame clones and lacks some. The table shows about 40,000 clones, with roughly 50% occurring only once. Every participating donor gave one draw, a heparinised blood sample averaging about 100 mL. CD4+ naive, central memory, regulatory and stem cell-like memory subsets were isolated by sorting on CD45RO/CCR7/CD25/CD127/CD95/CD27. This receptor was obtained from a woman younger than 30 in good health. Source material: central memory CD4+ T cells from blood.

CDR3 sequence (DNA): TGTGCCAGCAGCTCGTCGGACAGGGGGCGAACCGGGGAGCTGTTTTTT. Translating it yields CASSSSDRGRTGELFF. The chain carries TRBV5-6 and TRBJ2-2; 11 bases match TRBD1. This CDR3 spans 16 amino acids. V was clipped by 3 bases and J by 5 bases; unmatched bases: 6. From germline, CDR1 is SGHDT and CDR2 YYEEEE.